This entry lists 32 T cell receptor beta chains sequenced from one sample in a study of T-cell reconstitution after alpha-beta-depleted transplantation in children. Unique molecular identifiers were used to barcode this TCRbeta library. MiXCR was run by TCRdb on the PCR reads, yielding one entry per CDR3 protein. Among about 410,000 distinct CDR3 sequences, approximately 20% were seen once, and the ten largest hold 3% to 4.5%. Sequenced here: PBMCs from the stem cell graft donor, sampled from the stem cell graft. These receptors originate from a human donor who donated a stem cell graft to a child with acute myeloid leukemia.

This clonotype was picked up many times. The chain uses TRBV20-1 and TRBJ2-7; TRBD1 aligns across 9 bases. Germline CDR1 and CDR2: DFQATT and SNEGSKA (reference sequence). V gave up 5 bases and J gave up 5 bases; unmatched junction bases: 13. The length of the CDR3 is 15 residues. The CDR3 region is CSAVRPGQGIDEQYF. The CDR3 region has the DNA TGCAGTGCTGTTCGCCCGGGACAGGGCATCGACGAGCAGTACTTC.

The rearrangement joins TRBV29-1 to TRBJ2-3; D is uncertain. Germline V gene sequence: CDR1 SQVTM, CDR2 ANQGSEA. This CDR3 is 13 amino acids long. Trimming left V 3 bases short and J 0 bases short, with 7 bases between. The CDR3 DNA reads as TGCAGCGTTGACTCGTCTAGCACAGATACGCAGTATTTT. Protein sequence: CSVDSSSTDTQYF.

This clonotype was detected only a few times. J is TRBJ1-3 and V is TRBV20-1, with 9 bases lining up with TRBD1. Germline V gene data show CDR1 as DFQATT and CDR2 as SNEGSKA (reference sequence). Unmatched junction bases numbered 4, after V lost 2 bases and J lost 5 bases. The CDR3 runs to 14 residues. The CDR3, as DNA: TGCAGTGCTAGATGGGGGACAGGGAGAAACACCATATATTTT. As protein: CSARWGTGRNTIYF.

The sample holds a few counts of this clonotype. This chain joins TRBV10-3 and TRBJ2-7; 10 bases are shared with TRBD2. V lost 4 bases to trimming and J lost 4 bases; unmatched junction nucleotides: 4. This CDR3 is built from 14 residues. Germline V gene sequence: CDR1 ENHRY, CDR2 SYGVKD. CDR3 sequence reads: CAISVTSGNYEQYF. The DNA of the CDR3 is TGTGCCATCAGTGTAACTAGCGGGAATTACGAGCAGTACTTC.

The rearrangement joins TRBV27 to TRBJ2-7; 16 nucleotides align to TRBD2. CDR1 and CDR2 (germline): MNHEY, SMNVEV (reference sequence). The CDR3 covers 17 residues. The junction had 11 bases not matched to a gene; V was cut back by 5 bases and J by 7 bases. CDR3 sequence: CASSRGLAGGIDKEQYF. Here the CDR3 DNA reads TGTGCCAGCAGTCGGGGACTAGCGGGAGGGATTGATAAAGAGCAGTACTTC.

The CDR3 loop is CASSLGPPPHEQYF. CDR3 DNA sequence: TGTGCCAGCAGCCTGGGACCTCCACCCCACGAGCAGTACTTC. V and J are TRBV4-2 and TRBJ2-7; TRBD1 or TRBD2 may be the D gene (5 bases each). The CDR3 sequence is 14 residues long. Germline lookup yields CDR1 LGHNA and CDR2 YNFKEQ. Trimming took off 4 bases at V and 5 bases at J, with 15 bases between the two ends.

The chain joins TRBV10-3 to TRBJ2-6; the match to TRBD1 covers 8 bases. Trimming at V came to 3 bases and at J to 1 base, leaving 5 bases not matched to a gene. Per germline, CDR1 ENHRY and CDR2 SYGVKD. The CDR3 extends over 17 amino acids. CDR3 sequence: CAISEQGVLSGANVLTF. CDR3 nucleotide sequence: TGTGCCATCAGTGAACAGGGGGTTCTTTCTGGGGCCAACGTCCTGACTTTC.

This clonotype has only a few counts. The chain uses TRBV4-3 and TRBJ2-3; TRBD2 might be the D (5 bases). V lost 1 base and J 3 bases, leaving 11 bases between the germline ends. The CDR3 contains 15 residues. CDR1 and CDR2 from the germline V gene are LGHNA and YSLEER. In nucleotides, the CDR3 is TGCGCCAGCAGCCAAGGGGTTAGCGAGACAGATACGCAGTATTTT. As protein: CASSQGVSETDTQYF.

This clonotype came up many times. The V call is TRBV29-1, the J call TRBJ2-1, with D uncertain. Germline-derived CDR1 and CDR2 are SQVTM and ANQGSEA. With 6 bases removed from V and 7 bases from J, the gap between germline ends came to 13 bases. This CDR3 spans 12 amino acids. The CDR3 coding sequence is TGCAGCGTGGAGATAATTCCGAATGAGCAGTTCTTC. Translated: CSVEIIPNEQFF.

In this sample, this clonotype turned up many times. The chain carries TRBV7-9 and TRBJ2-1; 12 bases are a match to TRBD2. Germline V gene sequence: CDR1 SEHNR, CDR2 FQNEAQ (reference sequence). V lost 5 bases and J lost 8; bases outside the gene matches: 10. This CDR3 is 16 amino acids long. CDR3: CASSPLTSGSMYEQFF. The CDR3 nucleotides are TGTGCCAGCAGCCCCCTGACTAGCGGGAGTATGTATGAGCAGTTCTTC.

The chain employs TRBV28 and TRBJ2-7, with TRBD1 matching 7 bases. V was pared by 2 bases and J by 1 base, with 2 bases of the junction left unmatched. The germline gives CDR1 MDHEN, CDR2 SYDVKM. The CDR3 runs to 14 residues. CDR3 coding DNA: TGTGCCAGCAGTTTAGAACAGGGGTCCTACGAGCAGTACTTC. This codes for CASSLEQGSYEQYF.

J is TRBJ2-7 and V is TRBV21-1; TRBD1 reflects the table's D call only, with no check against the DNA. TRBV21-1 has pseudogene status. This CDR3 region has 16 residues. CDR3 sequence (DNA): TGTGCCAGCAGCAAAGGAGGGACAGGGGAAGGCTACGAGCAGTACTTC. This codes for CASSKGGTGEGYEQYF.

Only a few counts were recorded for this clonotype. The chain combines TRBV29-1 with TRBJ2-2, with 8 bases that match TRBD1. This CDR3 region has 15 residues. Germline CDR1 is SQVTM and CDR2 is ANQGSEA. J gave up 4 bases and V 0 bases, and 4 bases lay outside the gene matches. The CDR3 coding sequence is TGCAGCGTTGAAGAGCAGGGGGCGCGCACCGGGGAGCTGTTTTTT. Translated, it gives CSVEEQGARTGELFF.

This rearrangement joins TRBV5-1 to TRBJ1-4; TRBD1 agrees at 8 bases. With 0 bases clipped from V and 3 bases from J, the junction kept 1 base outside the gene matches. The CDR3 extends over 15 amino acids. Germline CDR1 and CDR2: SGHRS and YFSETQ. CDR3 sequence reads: CASSLGTGPNEKLFF. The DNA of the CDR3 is TGCGCCAGCAGCTTGGGGACAGGGCCTAATGAAAAACTGTTTTTT.

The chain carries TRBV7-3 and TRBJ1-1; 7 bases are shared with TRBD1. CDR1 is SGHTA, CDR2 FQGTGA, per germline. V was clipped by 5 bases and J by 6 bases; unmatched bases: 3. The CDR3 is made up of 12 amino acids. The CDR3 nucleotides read TGTGCCAGCAGCGGAGACAGGGCTGAAGCTTTCTTT. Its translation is CASSGDRAEAFF.

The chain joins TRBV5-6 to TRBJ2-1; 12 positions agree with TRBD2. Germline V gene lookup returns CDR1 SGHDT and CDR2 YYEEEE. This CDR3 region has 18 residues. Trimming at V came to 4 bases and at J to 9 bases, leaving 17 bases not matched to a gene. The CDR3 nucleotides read TGTGCCAGCAGCCTTACCGGACTAGCGGGACTGGATCTGGCTGAGCAGTTCTTC. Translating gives CASSLTGLAGLDLAEQFF.

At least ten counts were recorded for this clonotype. CDR3 sequence reads: CASSSRVLDTQYF. CDR3 in DNA: TGTGCCAGCAGCTCCCGGGTGTTAGATACGCAGTATTTT. This chain connects TRBV7-2 to TRBJ2-3; D call uncertain. Between the trimmed V and J ends, which lost 4 bases and 5 bases, there was a span of 10 bases. Germline CDR1 SGHTA, CDR2 FQGNSA. There are 13 residues in the CDR3. The full variable domain, with the rest looked up from reference TRBV7-2 and TRBJ2-3, is GAGVSQSPSNKVTEKGKDVELRCDPISGHTALYWYRQSLGQGLEFLIYFQGNSAPDKSGLPSDRFSAERTGGSVSTLTIQRTQQEDSAVYLCASSSRVLDTQYFGPGTRLTVL.

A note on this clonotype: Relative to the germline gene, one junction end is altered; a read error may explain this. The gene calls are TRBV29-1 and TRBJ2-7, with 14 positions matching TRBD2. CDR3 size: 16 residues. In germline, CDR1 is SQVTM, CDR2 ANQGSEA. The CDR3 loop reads CSARGTSGSGSYEQYF. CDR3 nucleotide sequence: TGCAGCGCCCGGGGGACTAGCGGGAGTGGCTCCTATGAGCAGTACTTC.

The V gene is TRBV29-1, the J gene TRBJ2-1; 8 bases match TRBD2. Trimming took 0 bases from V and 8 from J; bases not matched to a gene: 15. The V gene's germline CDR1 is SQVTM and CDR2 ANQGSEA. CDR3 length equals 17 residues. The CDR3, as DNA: TGCAGCGTTGAAGATTATAAGGGTCGGGAGGGTAGCGATGAGCAGTTCTTC. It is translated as CSVEDYKGREGSDEQFF.

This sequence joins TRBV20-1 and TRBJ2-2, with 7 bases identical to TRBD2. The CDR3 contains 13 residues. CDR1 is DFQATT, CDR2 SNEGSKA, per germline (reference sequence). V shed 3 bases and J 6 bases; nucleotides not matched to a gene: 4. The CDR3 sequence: CSASLLASGELFF. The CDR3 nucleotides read TGCAGTGCTAGTTTACTAGCGTCCGGGGAGCTGTTTTTT.

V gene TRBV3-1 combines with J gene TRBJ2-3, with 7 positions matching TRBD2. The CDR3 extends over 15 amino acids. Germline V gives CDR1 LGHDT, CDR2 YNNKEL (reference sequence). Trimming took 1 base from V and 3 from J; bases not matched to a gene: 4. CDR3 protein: CASSQGTGGTDTQYF. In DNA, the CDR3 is TGTGCCAGCAGCCAAGGTACGGGGGGAACAGATACGCAGTATTTT.

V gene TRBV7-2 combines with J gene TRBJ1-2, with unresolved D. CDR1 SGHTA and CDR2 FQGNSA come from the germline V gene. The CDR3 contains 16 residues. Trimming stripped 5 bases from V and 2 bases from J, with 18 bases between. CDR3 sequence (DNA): TGTGCCAGCAGCCCGGGCAGCGGTCAGACCAACTATGGCTACACCTTC. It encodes CASSPGSGQTNYGYTF.

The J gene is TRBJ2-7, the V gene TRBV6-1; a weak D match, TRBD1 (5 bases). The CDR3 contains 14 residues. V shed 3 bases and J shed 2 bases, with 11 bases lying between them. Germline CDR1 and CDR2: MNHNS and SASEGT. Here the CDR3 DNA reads TGTGCCAGCAGTGATAGACAGCGCACCTACGAGCAGTACTTC. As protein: CASSDRQRTYEQYF.

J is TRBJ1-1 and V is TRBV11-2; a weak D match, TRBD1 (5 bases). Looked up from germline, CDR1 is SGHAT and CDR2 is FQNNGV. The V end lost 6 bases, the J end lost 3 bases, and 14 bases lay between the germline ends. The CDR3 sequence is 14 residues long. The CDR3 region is CASRLAGGYTEAFF. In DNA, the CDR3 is TGTGCCAGCAGGCTCGCTGGGGGGTACACTGAAGCTTTCTTT.

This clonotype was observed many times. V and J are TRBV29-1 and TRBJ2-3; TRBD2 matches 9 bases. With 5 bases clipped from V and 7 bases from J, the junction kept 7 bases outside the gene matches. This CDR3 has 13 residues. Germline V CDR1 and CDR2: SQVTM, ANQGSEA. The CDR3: CSVTREGRNTQYF. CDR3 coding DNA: TGCAGCGTTACGCGGGAGGGCAGGAATACGCAGTATTTT.

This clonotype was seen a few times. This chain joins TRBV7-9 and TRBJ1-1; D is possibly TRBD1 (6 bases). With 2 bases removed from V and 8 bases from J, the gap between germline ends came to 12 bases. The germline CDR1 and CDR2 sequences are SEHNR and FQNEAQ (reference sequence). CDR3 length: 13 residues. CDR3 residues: CASSLRGGVEAFF. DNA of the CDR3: TGTGCCAGCAGCTTAAGGGGGGGAGTGGAAGCTTTCTTT.

CDR3 amino acids: CASSPRTPSGANVLTF. The CDR3 nucleotides are TGTGCCAGCAGCCCCCGAACCCCGTCTGGGGCCAACGTCCTGACTTTC. The rearrangement uses TRBV9 and TRBJ2-6; no definite D call. V was clipped by 4 bases and J by 1 base, with 12 bases between them. The CDR3 has 16 amino acids. The germline gives CDR1 SGDLS, CDR2 YYNGEE.

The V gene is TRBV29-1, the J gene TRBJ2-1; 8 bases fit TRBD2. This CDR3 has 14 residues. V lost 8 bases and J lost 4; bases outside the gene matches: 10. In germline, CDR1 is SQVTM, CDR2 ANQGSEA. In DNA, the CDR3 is TGCAGCTCCCGCGGACTAGCTGATTACAATGAGCAGTTCTTC. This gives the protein CSSRGLADYNEQFF.

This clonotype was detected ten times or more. CDR3: CASRQRPDSEETQYF. CDR3 nucleotide sequence: TGCGCCAGCAGGCAGAGGCCTGACAGTGAAGAGACCCAGTACTTC. This chain joins TRBV10-2 and TRBJ2-5; the D gene is possibly TRBD1 (5 bases). CDR3 size: 15 residues. V gave up 6 bases and J gave up 3 bases, with 17 bases separating them. CDR1 WSHSY and CDR2 SAAADI come from the germline V gene.

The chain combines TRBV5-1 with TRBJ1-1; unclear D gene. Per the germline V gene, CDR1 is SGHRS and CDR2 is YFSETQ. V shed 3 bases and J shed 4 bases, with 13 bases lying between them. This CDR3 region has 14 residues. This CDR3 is CASSSQVDRTEAFF. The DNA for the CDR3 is TGCGCCAGCAGCTCCCAAGTTGACCGCACTGAAGCTTTCTTT.

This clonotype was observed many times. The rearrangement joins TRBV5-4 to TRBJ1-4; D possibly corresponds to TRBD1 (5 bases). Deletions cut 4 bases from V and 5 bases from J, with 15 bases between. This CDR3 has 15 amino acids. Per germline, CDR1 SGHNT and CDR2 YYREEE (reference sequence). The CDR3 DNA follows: TGTGCCAGCAGCCGATCCAGCGGGACGAATGAAAAACTGTTTTTT. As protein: CASSRSSGTNEKLFF.

As DNA, the CDR3 is TGTGCCAGCAGCCCCAGACTCGGACAGTTCTACAATGAGCAGTTCTTC. Protein sequence: CASSPRLGQFYNEQFF. This rearrangement joins TRBV27 to TRBJ2-1, with D tentatively TRBD1 (6 bases). Germline assignment: CDR1 MNHEY and CDR2 SMNVEV (reference sequence). V was pared by 6 bases and J by 3 bases, with 18 bases between. The CDR3 has 16 amino acids.